This TCR beta chain came from a study of cytomegalovirus exposure and HLA in healthy donors. Turning to the study itself: Unique TCRs numbering roughly 85 million, obtained from HLA-typed donors, made up an early data release. General observations from the study: Highest at DRB1 and lowest at HLA-C, TCR association rates differed among HLA loci in a later analysis. Relative to equally common others, HLA-associated TCR beta chains showed greater clonal expansion in a later analysis.

The V segment lost 5 bases and the J segment 8 bases; nucleotides outside the gene matches: 11. Germline loops: CDR1 SGHAT, CDR2 FQNNGV. The CDR3 length is 15 residues. PCR used 60 Vbeta primers and 13 Jbeta primers. Assay: immunoSEQ multiplex PCR; the TCRdb copy retains only in-frame clones and omits some. Among some 110,000 clones listed, about 70% were seen once. Remarks on this clone: Its antigen is unidentified.

The receptor comes from a female donor in good health and CMV-seronegative. The sequenced sample was PBMCs. The V gene is TRBV11-2, the J gene TRBJ1-2; 10 bases are a match to TRBD1. The CDR3 reads CASSPHPGTGVGYTF. Here the CDR3 DNA reads TGTGCCAGCAGCCCACACCCCGGGACAGGGGTAGGCTACACCTTC.